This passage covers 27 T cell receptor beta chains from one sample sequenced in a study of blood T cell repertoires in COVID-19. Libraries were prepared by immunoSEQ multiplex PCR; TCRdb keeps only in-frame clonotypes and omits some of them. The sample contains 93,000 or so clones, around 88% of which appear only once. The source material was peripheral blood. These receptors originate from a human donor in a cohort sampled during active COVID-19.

CDR3 coding DNA: TGTGCCAGCCTGGGGGGGGAGACCCAGTACTTC. Its protein is CASLGGETQYF. The chain employs TRBV27 and TRBJ2-5, with 7 bases fitting TRBD2. The length of the CDR3 is 11 residues. V lost 8 bases and J lost 5; bases outside the gene matches: 2. Germline V lookup: CDR1 MNHEY, CDR2 SMNVEV (reference sequence).

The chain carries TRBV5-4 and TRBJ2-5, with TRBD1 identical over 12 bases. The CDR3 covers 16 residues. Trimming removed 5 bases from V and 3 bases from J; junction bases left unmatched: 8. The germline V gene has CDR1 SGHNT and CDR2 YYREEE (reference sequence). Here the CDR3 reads CASRWDRGLQEETQYF. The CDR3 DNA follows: TGTGCCAGCAGGTGGGACAGGGGGCTCCAGGAAGAGACCCAGTACTTC.

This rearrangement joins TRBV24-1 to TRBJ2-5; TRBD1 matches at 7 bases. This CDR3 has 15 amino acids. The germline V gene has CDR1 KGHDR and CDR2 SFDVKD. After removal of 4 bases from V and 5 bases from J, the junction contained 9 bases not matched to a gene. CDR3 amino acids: CATSDFRGMYETQYF. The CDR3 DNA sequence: TGTGCCACCAGTGACTTCAGGGGGATGTATGAGACCCAGTACTTC.

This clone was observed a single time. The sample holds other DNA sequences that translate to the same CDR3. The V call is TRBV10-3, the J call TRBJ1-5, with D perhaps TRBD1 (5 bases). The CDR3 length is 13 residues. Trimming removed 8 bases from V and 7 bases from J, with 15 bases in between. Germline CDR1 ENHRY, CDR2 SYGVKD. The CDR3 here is CAIGEQRGQPQHF. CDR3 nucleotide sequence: TGTGCCATCGGGGAACAAAGGGGCCAGCCCCAGCATTTT.

The CDR3 coding sequence is TGTGCCAGCAGTTTAGGCGGTCAAGAGACCCAGTACTTC. This codes for CASSLGGQETQYF. The chain uses TRBV28 and TRBJ2-5; no firm D call. CDR3 length equals 13 residues. Trimming removed 2 bases from V and 2 bases from J, with 6 bases in between. Germline CDR1 MDHEN, CDR2 SYDVKM. The complete variable domain, with remaining parts taken from reference TRBV28 and TRBJ2-5, reads DVKVTQSSRYLVKRTGEKVFLECVQDMDHENMFWYRQDPGLGLRLIYFSYDVKMKEKGDIPEGYSVSREKKERFSLILESASTNQTSMYLCASSLGGQETQYFGPGTRLLVL.

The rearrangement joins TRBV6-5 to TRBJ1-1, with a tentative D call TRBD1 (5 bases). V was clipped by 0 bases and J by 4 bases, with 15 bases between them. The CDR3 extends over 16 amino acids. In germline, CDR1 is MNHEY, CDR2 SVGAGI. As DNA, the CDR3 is TGTGCCAGCAGTTACTCGATTGGGGTAAGGGGCACTGAAGCTTTCTTT. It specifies CASSYSIGVRGTEAFF.

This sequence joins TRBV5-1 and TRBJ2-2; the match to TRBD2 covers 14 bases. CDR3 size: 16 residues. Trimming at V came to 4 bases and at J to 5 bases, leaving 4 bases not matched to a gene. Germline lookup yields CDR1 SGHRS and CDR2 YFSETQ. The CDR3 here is CASSPWTSGGTGELFF. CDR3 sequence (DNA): TGCGCCAGCAGCCCCTGGACTAGCGGGGGGACCGGGGAGCTGTTTTTT. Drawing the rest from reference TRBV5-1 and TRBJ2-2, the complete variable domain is KAGVTQTPRYLIKTRGQQVTLSCSPISGHRSVSWYQQTPGQGLQFLFEYFSETQRNKGNFPGRFSGRQFSNSRSEMNVSTLELGDSALYLCASSPWTSGGTGELFFGEGSRLTVL.

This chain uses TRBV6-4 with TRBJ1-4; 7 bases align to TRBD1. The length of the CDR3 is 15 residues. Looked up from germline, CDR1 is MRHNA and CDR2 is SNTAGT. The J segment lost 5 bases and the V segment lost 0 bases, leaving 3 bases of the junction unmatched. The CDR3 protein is CASSDSGTANEKLFF. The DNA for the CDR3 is TGTGCCAGCAGTGACTCCGGGACAGCGAATGAAAAACTGTTTTTT.

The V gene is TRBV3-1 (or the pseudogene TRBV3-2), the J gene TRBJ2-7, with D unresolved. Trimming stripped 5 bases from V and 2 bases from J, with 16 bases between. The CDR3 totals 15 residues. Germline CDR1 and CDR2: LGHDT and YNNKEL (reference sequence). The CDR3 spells CASSWAKNGPYEQYF. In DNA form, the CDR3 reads TGTGCCAGCAGCTGGGCCAAGAACGGCCCCTACGAGCAGTACTTC.

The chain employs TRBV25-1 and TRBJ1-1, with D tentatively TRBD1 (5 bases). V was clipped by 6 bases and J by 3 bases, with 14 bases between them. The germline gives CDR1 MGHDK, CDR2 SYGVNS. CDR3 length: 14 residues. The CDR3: CASRWAGMDTEAFF. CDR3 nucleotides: TGTGCCAGCAGATGGGCAGGGATGGACACTGAAGCTTTCTTT.

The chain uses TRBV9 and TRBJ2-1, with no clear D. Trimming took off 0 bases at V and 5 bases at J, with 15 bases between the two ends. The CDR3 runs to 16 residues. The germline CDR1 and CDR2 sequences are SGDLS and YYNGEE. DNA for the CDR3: TGTGCCAGCAGCGTAGCTTCCCAGGCCAATAACAATGAGCAGTTCTTC. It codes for CASSVASQANNNEQFF.

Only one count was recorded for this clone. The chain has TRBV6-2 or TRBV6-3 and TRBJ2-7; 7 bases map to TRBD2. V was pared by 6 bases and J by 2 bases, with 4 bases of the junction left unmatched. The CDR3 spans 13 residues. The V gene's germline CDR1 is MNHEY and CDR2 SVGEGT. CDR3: CASSLAAPYEQYF. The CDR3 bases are TGTGCCAGCAGCCTAGCGGCCCCCTACGAGCAGTACTTC.

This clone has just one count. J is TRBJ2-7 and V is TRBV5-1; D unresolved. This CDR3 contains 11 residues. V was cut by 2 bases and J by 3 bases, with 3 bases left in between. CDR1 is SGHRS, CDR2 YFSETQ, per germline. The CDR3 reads CASSFNYEQYF. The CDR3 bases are TGCGCCAGCAGCTTCAACTACGAGCAGTACTTC.

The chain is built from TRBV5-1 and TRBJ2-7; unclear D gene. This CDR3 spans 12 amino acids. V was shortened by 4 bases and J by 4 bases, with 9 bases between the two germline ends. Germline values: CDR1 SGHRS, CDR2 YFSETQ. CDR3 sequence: CASSLHSYEQYF. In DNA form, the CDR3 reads TGCGCCAGCAGCCTGCACAGTTACGAGCAGTACTTC.

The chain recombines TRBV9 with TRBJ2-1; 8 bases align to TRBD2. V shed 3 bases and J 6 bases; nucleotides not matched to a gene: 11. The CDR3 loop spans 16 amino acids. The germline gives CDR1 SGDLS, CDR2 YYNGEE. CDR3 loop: CASSASLGRGVNEQFF. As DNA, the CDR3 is TGTGCCAGCAGCGCTTCACTCGGGCGGGGGGTCAATGAGCAGTTCTTC.

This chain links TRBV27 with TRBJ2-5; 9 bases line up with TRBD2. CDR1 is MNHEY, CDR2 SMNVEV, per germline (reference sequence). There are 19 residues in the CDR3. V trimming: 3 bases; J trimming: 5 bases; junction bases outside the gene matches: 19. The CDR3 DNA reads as TGTGCCAGCAGTTTGAGGCTAGCGGGAATAAATTTTTCGCCGGAGACCCAGTACTTC. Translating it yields CASSLRLAGINFSPETQYF.

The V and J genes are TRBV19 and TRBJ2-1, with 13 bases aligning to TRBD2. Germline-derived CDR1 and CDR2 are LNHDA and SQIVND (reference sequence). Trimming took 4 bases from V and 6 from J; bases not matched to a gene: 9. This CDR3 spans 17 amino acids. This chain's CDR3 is CASSTSTSGGTGNEQFF. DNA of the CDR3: TGTGCCAGTAGTACTTCGACTAGCGGGGGGACCGGCAATGAGCAGTTCTTC.

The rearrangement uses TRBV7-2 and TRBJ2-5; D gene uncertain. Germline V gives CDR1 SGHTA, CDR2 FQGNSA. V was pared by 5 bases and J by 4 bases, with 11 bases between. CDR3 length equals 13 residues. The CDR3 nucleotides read TGTGCCAGCAGCCAACTTGCGCCAGAGACCCAGTACTTC. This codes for CASSQLAPETQYF.

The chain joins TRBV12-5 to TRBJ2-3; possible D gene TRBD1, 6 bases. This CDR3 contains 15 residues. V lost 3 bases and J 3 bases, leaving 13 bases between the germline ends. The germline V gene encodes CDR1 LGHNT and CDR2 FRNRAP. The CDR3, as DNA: TGTGCTAGTGGTTTATTTCAGGGGCGGACAGATACGCAGTATTTT. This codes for CASGLFQGRTDTQYF.

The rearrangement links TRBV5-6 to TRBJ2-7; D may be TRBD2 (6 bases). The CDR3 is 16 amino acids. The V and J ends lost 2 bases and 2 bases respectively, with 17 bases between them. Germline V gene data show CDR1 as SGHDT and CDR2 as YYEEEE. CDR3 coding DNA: TGTGCCAGCAGCTTAGGAGGGACCCTTGGGGCCTACGAGCAGTACTTC. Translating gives CASSLGGTLGAYEQYF.

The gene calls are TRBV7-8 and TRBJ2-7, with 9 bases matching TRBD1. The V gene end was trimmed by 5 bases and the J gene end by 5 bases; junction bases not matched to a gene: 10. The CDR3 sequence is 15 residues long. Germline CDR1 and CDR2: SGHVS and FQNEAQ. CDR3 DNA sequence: TGTGCCAGCAGCCCGGACGGGACAGGGTACCACGAGCAGTACTTC. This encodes CASSPDGTGYHEQYF.

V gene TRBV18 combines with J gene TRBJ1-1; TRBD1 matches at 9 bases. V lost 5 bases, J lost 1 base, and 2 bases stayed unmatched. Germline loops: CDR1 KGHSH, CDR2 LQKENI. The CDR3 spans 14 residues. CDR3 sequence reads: CASSRDRENTEAFF. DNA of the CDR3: TGTGCCAGCTCAAGGGACAGGGAGAACACTGAAGCTTTCTTT. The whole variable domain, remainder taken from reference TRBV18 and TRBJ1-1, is NAGVMQNPRHLVRRRGQEARLRCSPMKGHSHVYWYRQLPEEGLKFMVYLQKENIIDESGMPKERFSAEFPKEGPSILRIQQVVRGDSAAYFCASSRDRENTEAFFGQGTRLTVV.

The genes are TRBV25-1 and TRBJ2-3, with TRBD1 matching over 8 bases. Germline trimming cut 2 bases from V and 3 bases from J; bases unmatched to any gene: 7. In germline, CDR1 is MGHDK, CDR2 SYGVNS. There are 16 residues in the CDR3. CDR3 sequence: CASSEKLGQGTDTQYF. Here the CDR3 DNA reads TGTGCCAGCAGTGAAAAATTAGGACAGGGAACAGATACGCAGTATTTT.

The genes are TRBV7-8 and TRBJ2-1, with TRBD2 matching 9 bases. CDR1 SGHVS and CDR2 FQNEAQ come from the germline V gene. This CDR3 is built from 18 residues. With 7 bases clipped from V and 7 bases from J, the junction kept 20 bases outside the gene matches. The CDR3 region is CASMARLLNGGGANEQFF. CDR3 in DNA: TGTGCCAGCATGGCGAGACTGTTGAATGGCGGGGGGGCAAATGAGCAGTTCTTC. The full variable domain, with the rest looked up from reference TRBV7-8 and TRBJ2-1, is GAGVSQSPRYKVAKRGQDVALRCDPISGHVSLFWYQQALGQGPEFLTYFQNEAQLDKSGLPSDRFFAERPEGSVSTLKIQRTQQEDSAVYLCASMARLLNGGGANEQFFGPGTRLTVL.

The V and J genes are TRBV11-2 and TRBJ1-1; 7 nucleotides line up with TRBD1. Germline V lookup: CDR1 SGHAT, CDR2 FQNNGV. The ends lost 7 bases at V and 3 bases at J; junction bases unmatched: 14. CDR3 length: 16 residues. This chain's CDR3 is CASNLLTGRRDTEAFF. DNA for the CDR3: TGTGCCAGCAACCTACTGACAGGGAGGAGGGACACTGAAGCTTTCTTT.

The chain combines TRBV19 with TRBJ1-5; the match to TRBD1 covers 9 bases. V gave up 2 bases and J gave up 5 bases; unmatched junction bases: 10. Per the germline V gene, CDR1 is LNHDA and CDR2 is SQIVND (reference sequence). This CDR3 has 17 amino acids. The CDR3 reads CASSISLTGGYDQPQHF. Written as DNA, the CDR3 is TGTGCCAGTAGTATATCTTTGACAGGGGGTTACGATCAGCCCCAGCATTTT. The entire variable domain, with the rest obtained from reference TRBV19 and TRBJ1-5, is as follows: DGGITQSPKYLFRKEGQNVTLSCEQNLNHDAMYWYRQDPGQGLRLIYYSQIVNDFQKGDIAEGYSVSREKKESFPLTVTSAQKNPTAFYLCASSISLTGGYDQPQHFGDGTRLSIL.

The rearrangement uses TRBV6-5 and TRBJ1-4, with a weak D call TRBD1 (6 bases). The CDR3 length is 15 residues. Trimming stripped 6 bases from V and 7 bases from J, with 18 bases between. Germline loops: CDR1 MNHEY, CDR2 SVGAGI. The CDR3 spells CASRGPGEIFEKLFF. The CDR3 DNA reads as TGTGCCAGCAGGGGTCCAGGGGAGATTTTTGAAAAACTGTTTTTT.